This T cell receptor (beta chain) was found in a study of neoadjuvant anti-PD-1 for oral cavity cancer. Overall study context: Most patients had three to four biweekly doses of 3 mg/kg nivolumab before resection. Patients without progression received a fourth nivolumab dose around day 43, then surgical resection on days 50-56. Study conclusions and caveats: Non-responders to neoadjuvant nivolumab had significantly more clonal PBMC T cells than responders. With three patients per group, TCR findings need larger cohorts.

Documented time point: after neoadjuvant nivolumab, at surgical resection. Germline-derived CDR1 and CDR2 are MNHNS and SASEGT. Trimming cost V 1 base and J 3 bases, with 16 bases left between them. The CDR3 is made up of 16 amino acids. Concerning this clone: Its target is unknown.

Assay: immunoSEQ multiplex PCR; the TCRdb copy retains only in-frame clones and omits some. The data contain about 32,000 clones, roughly 79% of them seen just once; the ten biggest clones take up about 3.4%. V gene TRBV6-1 combines with J gene TRBJ2-7, with D perhaps TRBD1 (6 bases). The specimen comprised PBMCs, sampled after nivolumab (anti-PD-1) treatment. The sequence derives from a person between 40 and 79 years old with oral cavity squamous cell carcinoma. CDR3 protein: CASSEEAPGQLYEQYF. The CDR3 DNA follows: TGTGCCAGCAGTGAAGAAGCTCCGGGACAACTCTACGAGCAGTACTTC.